A single count supports the clone carrying this TCR beta chain. This specimen belongs to a study of blood T cell repertoires in COVID-19. Measured with immunoSEQ multiplex PCR; TCRdb has only the in-frame clones, and not every one. The sample shows tens of thousands of clones, 65% to 90% of them seen only once. Germline V gene lookup returns CDR1 GTSNPN and CDR2 SVGIG (reference sequence). The CDR3 is 14 residues long. V lost 2 bases and J 5 bases, leaving 12 bases between the germline ends. The chain employs TRBV30 and TRBJ2-2; tentative D call: TRBD2 (6 bases). The sample was peripheral blood. The sequence derives from a man aged 50 to 60 with COVID-19, enrolled during active disease. CDR3 residues: CAWSRAGRTGELFF. The CDR3, as DNA: TGTGCCTGGAGTAGGGCGGGACGGACCGGGGAGCTGTTTTTT.